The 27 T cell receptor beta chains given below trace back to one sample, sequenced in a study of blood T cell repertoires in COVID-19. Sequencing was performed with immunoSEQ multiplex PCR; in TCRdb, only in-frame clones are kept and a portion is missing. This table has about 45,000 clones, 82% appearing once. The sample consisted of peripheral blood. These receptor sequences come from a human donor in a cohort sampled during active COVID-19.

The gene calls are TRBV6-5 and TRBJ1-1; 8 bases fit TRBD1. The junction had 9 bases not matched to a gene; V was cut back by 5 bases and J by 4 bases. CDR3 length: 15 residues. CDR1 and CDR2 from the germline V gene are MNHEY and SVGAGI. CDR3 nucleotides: TGTGCCAGCAGTCTAAGAATCGGACAGGGCACTGAAGCTTTCTTT. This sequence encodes CASSLRIGQGTEAFF.

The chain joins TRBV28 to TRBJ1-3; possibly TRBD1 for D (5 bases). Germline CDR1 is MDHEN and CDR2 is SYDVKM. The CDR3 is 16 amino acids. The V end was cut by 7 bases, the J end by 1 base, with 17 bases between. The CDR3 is CASTPSGANSGNTIYF. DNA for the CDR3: TGTGCCAGCACCCCGTCTGGGGCCAATTCTGGAAACACCATATATTTT.

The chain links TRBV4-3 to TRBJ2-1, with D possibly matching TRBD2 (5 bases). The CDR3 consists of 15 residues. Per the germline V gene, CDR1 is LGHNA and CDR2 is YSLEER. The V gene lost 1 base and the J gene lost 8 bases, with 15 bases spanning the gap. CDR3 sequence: CASSQVRALNDEQFF. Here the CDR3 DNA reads TGCGCCAGCAGCCAAGTGCGGGCGCTGAACGATGAGCAGTTCTTC.

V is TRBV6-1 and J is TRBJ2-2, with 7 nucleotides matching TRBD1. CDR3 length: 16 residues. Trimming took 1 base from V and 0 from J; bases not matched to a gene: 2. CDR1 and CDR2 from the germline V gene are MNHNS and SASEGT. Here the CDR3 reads CASSEDQGANTGELFF. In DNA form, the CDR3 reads TGTGCCAGCAGTGAAGATCAGGGGGCGAACACCGGGGAGCTGTTTTTT.

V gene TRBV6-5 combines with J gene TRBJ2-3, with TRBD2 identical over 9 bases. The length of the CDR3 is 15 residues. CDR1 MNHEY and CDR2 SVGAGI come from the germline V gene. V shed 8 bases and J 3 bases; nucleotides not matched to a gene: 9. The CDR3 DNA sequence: TGTGCCAGCCGGAAAGGTAGCGGGAGAACAGATACGCAGTATTTT. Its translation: CASRKGSGRTDTQYF.

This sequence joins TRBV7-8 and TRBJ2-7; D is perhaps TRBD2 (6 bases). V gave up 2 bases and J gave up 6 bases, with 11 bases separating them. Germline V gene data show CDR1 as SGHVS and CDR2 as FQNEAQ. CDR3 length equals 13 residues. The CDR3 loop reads CASSLLVGGEQYF. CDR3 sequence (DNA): TGTGCCAGCAGCTTACTGGTGGGAGGCGAGCAGTACTTC.

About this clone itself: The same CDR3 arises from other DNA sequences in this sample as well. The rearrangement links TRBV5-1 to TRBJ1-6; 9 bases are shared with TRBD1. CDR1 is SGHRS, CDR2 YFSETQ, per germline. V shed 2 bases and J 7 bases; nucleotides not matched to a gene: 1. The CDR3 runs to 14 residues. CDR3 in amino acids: CASSLGQGNSPLHF. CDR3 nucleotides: TGCGCCAGCAGCTTAGGACAGGGGAATTCACCCCTCCACTTT.

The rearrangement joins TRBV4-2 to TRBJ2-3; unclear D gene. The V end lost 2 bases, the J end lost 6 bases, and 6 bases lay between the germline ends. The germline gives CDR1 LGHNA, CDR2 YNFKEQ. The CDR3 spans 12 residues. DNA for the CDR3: TGTGCCAGCAGCCAACTCGGGGATACGCAGTATTTT. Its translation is CASSQLGDTQYF.

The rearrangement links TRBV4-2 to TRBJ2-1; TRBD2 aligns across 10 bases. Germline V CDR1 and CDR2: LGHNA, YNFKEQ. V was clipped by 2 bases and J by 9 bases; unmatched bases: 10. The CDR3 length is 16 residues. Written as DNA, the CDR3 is TGTGCCAGCAGCCAAACCCTAGCGGGAGTTCAGGGTGAGCAGTTCTTC. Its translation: CASSQTLAGVQGEQFF.

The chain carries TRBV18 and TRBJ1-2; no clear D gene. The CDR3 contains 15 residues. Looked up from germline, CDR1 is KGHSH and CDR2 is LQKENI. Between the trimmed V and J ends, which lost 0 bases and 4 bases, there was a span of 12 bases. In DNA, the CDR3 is TGTGCCAGCTCACCACCCCCAGCGCGGGGCTATGGCTACACCTTC. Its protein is CASSPPPARGYGYTF.

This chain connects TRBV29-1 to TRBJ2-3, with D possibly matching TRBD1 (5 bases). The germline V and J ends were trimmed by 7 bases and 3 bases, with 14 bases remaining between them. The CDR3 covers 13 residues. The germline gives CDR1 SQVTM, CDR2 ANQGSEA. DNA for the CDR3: TGCAGCGCTAAAAGGGGTTTAACAGATACGCAGTATTTT. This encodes CSAKRGLTDTQYF.

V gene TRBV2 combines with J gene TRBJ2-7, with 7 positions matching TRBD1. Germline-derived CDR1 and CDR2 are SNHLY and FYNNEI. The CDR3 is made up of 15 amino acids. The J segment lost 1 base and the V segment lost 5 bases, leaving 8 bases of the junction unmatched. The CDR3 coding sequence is TGTGCCAGCAGTCCCAGACAGGGAAGTTCCTACGAGCAGTACTTC. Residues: CASSPRQGSSYEQYF.

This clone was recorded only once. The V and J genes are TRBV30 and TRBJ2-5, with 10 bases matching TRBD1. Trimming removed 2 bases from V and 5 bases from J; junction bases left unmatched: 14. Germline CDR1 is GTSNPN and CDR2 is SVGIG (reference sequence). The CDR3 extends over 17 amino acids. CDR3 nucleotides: TGTGCCTGGAGTCAGGACAGGGGGTCTCGTGGTGGGGAGACCCAGTACTTC. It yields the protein CAWSQDRGSRGGETQYF.

In DNA form, the CDR3 reads TGCGCCAGCAGCTGGACAGGGCCCGGAAACACCATATATTTT. As protein: CASSWTGPGNTIYF. This chain joins TRBV5-1 and TRBJ1-3; 8 bases match TRBD1. CDR3 size: 14 residues. After removal of 3 bases from V and 4 bases from J, the junction contained 3 bases not matched to a gene. Germline values: CDR1 SGHRS, CDR2 YFSETQ. The full variable domain, rest sourced from reference TRBV5-1 and TRBJ1-3, is KAGVTQTPRYLIKTRGQQVTLSCSPISGHRSVSWYQQTPGQGLQFLFEYFSETQRNKGNFPGRFSGRQFSNSRSEMNVSTLELGDSALYLCASSWTGPGNTIYFGEGSWLTVV.

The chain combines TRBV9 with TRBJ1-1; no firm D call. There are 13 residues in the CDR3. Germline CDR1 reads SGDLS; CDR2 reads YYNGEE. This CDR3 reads CASDGGWNTEAFF. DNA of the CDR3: TGTGCTTCGGACGGAGGATGGAACACTGAAGCTTTCTTT.

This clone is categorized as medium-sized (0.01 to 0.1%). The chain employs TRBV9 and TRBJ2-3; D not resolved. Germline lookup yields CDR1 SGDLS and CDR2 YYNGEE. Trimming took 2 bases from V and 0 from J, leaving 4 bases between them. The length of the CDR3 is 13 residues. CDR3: CASSVGSTDTQYF. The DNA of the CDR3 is TGTGCCAGCAGCGTCGGTAGCACAGATACGCAGTATTTT.

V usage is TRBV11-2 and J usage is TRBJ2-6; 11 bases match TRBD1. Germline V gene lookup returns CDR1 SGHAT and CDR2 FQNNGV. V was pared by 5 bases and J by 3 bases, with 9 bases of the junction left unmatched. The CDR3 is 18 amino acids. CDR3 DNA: TGTGCCAGCAGCCCCCTGGACAGGGGGCATGGTGGGGCCAACGTCCTGACTTTC. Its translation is CASSPLDRGHGGANVLTF. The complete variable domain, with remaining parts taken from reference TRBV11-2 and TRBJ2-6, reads EAGVAQSPRYKIIEKRQSVAFWCNPISGHATLYWYQQILGQGPKLLIQFQNNGVVDDSQLPKDRFSAERLKGVDSTLKIQPAKLEDSAVYLCASSPLDRGHGGANVLTFGAGSRLTVL.

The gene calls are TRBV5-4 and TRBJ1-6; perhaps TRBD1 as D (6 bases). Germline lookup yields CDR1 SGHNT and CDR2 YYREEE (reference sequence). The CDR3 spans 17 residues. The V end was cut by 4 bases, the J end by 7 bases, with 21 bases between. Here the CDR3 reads CASSPVGTQAQNSPLHF. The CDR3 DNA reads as TGTGCCAGCAGCCCCGTGGGGACACAAGCTCAGAATTCACCCCTCCACTTT. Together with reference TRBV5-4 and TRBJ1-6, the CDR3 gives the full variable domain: ETGVTQSPTHLIKTRGQQVTLRCSSQSGHNTVSWYQQALGQGPQFIFQYYREEENGRGNFPPRFSGLQFPNYSSELNVNALELDDSALYLCASSPVGTQAQNSPLHFGNGTRLTVT.

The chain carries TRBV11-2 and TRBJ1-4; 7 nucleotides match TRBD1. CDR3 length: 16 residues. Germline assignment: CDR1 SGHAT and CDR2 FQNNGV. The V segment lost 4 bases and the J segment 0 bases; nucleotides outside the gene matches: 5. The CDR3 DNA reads TGTGCCAGCAGCTGGTCAGGGACAGCAACTAATGAAAAACTGTTTTTT. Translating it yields CASSWSGTATNEKLFF. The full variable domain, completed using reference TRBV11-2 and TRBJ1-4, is EAGVAQSPRYKIIEKRQSVAFWCNPISGHATLYWYQQILGQGPKLLIQFQNNGVVDDSQLPKDRFSAERLKGVDSTLKIQPAKLEDSAVYLCASSWSGTATNEKLFFGSGTQLSVL.

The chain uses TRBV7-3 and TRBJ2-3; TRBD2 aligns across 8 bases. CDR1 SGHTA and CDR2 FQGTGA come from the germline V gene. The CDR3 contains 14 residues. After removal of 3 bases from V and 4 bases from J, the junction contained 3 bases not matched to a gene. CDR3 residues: CASSFGTRADTQYF. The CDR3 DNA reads TGTGCCAGCAGCTTTGGGACTAGGGCAGATACGCAGTATTTT.

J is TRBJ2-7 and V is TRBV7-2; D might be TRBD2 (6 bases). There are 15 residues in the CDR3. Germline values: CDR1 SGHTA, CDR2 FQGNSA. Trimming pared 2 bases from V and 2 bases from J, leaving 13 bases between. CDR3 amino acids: CASSLLLGTAYEQYF. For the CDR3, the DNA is TGTGCCAGCAGCTTACTTCTGGGGACTGCCTACGAGCAGTACTTC.

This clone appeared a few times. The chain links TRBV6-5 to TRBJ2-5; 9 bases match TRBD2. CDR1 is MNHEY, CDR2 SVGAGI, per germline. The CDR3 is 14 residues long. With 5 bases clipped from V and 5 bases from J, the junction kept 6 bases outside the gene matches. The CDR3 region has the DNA TGTGCCAGCAGTATTAGCGGGAGAGGCGAGACCCAGTACTTC. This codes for CASSISGRGETQYF.

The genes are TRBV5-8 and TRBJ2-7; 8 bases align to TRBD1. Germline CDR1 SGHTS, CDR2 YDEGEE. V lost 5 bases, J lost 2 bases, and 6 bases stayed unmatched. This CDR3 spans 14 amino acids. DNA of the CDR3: TGTGCCAGCAGAATTACAGGGGGGCCCTACGAGCAGTACTTC. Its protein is CASRITGGPYEQYF.

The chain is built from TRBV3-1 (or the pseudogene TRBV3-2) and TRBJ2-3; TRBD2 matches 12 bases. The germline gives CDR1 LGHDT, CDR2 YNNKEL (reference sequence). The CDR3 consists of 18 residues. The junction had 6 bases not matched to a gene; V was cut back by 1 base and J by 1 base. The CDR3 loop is CASSQVSRLAGGTDTQYF. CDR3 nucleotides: TGTGCCAGCAGCCAAGTTTCCCGACTAGCGGGAGGCACAGATACGCAGTATTTT.

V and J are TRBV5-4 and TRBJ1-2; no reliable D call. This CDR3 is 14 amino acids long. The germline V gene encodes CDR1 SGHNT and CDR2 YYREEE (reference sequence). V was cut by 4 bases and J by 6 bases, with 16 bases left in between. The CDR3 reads CASSKDPESDGYTF. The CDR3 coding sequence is TGTGCCAGCAGCAAAGACCCGGAGTCGGATGGCTACACCTTC.

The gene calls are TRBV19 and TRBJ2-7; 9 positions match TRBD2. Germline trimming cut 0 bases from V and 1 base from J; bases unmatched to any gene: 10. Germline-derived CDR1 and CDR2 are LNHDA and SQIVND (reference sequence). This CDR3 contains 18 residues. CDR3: CASSIESWTSAKSYEQYF. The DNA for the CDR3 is TGTGCCAGTAGTATAGAGAGTTGGACTAGCGCGAAGTCCTACGAGCAGTACTTC.

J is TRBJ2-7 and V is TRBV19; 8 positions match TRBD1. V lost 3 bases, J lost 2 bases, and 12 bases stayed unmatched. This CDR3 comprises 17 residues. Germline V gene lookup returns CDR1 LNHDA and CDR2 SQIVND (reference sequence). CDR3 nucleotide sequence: TGTGCCAGTAGTATGGGGGTCCCGGGACAGGTCCCCTACGAGCAGTACTTC. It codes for CASSMGVPGQVPYEQYF.